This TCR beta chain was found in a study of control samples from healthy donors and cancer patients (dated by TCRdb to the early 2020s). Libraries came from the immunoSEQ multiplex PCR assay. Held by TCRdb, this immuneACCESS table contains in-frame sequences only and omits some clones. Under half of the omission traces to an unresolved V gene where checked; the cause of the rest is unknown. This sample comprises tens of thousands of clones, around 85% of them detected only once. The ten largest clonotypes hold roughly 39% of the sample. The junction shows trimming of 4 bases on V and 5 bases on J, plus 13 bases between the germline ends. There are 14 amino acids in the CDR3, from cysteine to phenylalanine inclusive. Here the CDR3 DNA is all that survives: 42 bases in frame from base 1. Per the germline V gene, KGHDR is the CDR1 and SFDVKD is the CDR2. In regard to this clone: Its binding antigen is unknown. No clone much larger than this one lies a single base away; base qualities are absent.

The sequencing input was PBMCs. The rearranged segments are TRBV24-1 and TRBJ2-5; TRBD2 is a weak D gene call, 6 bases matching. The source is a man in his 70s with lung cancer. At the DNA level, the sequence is TGTGCCACCAGTGAACGGGGGATTATGGAGACCCAGTACTTC. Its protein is CATSERGIMETQYF.